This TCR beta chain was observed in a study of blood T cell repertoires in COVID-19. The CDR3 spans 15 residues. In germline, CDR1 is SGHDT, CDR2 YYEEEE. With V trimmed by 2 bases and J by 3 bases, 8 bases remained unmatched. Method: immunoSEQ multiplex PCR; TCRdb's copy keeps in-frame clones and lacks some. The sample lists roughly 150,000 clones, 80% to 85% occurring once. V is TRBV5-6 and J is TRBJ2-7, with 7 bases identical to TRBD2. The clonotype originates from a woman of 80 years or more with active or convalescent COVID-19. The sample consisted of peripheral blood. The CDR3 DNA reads TGTGCCAGCAGCTTAACCGGCGGGGGTTACTACGAGCAGTACTTC. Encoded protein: CASSLTGGGYYEQYF.